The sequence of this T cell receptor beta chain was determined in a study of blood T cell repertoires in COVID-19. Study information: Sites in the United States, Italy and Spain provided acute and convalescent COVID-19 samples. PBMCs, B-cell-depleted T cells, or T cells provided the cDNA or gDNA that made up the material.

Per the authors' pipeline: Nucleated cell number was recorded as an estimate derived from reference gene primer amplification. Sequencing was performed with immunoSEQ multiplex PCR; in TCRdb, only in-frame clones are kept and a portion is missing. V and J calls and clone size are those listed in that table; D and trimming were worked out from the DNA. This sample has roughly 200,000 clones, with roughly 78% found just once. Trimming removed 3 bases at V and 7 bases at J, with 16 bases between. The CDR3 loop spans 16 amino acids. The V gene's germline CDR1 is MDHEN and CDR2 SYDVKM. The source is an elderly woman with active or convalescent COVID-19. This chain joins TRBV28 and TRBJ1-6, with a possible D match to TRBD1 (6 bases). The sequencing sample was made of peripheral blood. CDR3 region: CASSLGARGGNSPLHF. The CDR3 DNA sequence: TGTGCCAGCAGTTTGGGGGCCCGGGGGGGAAATTCACCCCTCCACTTT.